This entry lists 11 T cell receptor beta chains sequenced from one sample in a study of T cells after posttransplantation cyclophosphamide. Sequencing was performed with immunoSEQ multiplex PCR; in TCRdb, only in-frame clones are kept and a portion is missing. The sample holds about 5,400 clones, 94% seen once. The sample taken for sequencing was CD4+ T cells sorted from bone marrow. Receptors originate from an older woman in good health, CMV-negative, and a related stem cell transplant donor.

The count of this clone is one. This rearrangement joins TRBV27 to TRBJ2-4; TRBD2 agrees at 8 bases. The CDR3 spans 15 residues. Germline loops: CDR1 MNHEY, CDR2 SMNVEV (reference sequence). The J segment lost 5 bases and the V segment lost 5 bases, leaving 8 bases of the junction unmatched. Written as DNA, the CDR3 is TGTGCCAGCAGTAACCCGGGACTAGTGGAAAACATTCAGTACTTC. Translated: CASSNPGLVENIQYF.

The V and J genes are TRBV10-3 and TRBJ2-7; 9 bases line up with TRBD1. CDR3 length equals 12 residues. With V trimmed by 10 bases and J by 5 bases, 6 bases remained unmatched. CDR1 is ENHRY, CDR2 SYGVKD, per germline. Here the CDR3 reads CATYRGRDEQYF. CDR3 sequence (DNA): TGTGCCACCTACAGGGGGCGCGACGAGCAGTACTTC.

This chain links TRBV7-2 with TRBJ1-5, with D tentatively TRBD1 (5 bases). Germline V gene sequence: CDR1 SGHTA, CDR2 FQGNSA. Trimming left V 5 bases short and J 2 bases short, with 10 bases between. The CDR3 spans 14 residues. In nucleotides, the CDR3 is TGTGCCAGCAGCCCGGGCAGGGGCAATCAGCCCCAGCATTTT. Translated: CASSPGRGNQPQHF.

The J gene is TRBJ2-1, the V gene TRBV6-1; the match to TRBD1 covers 7 bases. The CDR3 loop spans 17 amino acids. The V gene's germline CDR1 is MNHNS and CDR2 SASEGT. The junction had 12 bases not matched to a gene; V was cut back by 3 bases and J by 4 bases. The CDR3 protein is CASSEVWGQIFYNEQFF. CDR3 nucleotides: TGTGCCAGCAGTGAGGTTTGGGGACAGATCTTTTACAATGAGCAGTTCTTC.

The chain couples TRBV5-1 to TRBJ1-1; 10 positions agree with TRBD1. The CDR3 is made up of 16 amino acids. The junction had 8 bases not matched to a gene; V was cut back by 3 bases and J by 3 bases. The germline CDR1 and CDR2 sequences are SGHRS and YFSETQ. CDR3 nucleotides: TGCGCCAGCAGCTCCCGACAGGGGGCCTATGACACTGAAGCTTTCTTT. Translation gives CASSSRQGAYDTEAFF.

The chain combines TRBV6-6 with TRBJ2-5, with D possibly matching TRBD1 (6 bases). The CDR3 length is 13 residues. Per germline, CDR1 MNHNY and CDR2 SVGAGI (reference sequence). The V and J ends lost 2 bases and 4 bases respectively, with 8 bases between them. CDR3 bases: TGTGCCAGCAGTTACGAAGGGGGAGAGACCCAGTACTTC. Its protein is CASSYEGGETQYF.

V usage is TRBV6-5 and J usage is TRBJ2-7, with a possible D match to TRBD1 (5 bases). The CDR3 is 14 amino acids. Trimming cost V 2 bases and J 4 bases, with 12 bases left between them. The V gene's germline CDR1 is MNHEY and CDR2 SVGAGI. CDR3 in DNA: TGTGCCAGCAGTTACAGGGGCGCCGGATACGAGCAGTACTTC. It specifies CASSYRGAGYEQYF.

J is TRBJ2-7 and V is TRBV19; tentatively, D is TRBD2 (5 bases). Germline values: CDR1 LNHDA, CDR2 SQIVND (reference sequence). V gave up 0 bases and J gave up 3 bases, with 9 bases separating them. The CDR3 has 14 amino acids. CDR3: CASSIDPGNYEQYF. CDR3 nucleotides: TGTGCCAGTAGTATAGACCCGGGAAACTACGAGCAGTACTTC.

The chain uses TRBV28 and TRBJ2-1; 13 bases line up with TRBD2. Germline-derived CDR1 and CDR2 are MDHEN and SYDVKM. Losses at the gene ends were 5 bases for V and 10 bases for J; bases not matched to a gene: 8. The CDR3 length is 15 residues. The CDR3 sequence: CASSTSGRGYGEQFF. The CDR3 DNA follows: TGTGCCAGCAGTACTAGCGGGAGGGGGTACGGGGAGCAGTTCTTC.

This chain links TRBV28 with TRBJ2-1; 7 bases match TRBD1. The germline V gene has CDR1 MDHEN and CDR2 SYDVKM. This CDR3 contains 19 residues. Unmatched junction bases numbered 15, after V lost 4 bases and J lost 0 bases. The CDR3 DNA sequence: TGTGCCAGCAGTTCCTATCAGTTACAGGGGTTACGCTCCTACAATGAGCAGTTCTTC. It is translated as CASSSYQLQGLRSYNEQFF.

The chain carries TRBV7-2 and TRBJ2-3, with TRBD1 identical over 12 bases. The germline gives CDR1 SGHTA, CDR2 FQGNSA. Germline trimming cut 5 bases from V and 1 base from J; bases unmatched to any gene: 4. The CDR3 length is 16 residues. The CDR3 bases are TGTGCCAGCAGCGCCCGGGACAGGGGGCGCACAGATACGCAGTATTTT. It codes for CASSARDRGRTDTQYF.